The 25 T cell receptor beta chains in this list originate from one sample, sequenced in a study of lymphopenia after photon versus proton radiotherapy. The table came from immunoSEQ multiplex PCR; TCRdb's copy has only in-frame clones and leaves some out. The sample shows some 42,000 clones, under 85% of them seen only once. This sample comprised peripheral blood, obtained from a patient treated with proton-based radiotherapy. The receptors shown here come from a woman aged 70-85 years with pancreatic cancer.

The V call is TRBV2, the J call TRBJ1-1, with a weak D call TRBD1 (6 bases). Germline-derived CDR1 and CDR2 are SNHLY and FYNNEI. The CDR3 consists of 13 residues. V was pared by 8 bases and J by 6 bases, with 16 bases between. The CDR3 DNA reads TGTGCCAGCGGAGAAACAGGGTTGGCTGAAGCTTTCTTT. This translates into CASGETGLAEAFF.

The genes are TRBV7-8 and TRBJ2-1, with 7 bases identical to TRBD2. CDR1 is SGHVS and CDR2 is FQNEAQ in the germline V gene. Trimming at V came to 1 base and at J to 7 bases, leaving 13 bases not matched to a gene. CDR3 length: 17 amino acids. The CDR3 bases are TGTGCCAGCAGCTTAGGCAAAATTGCGGGAGCCGGGAATGAGCAGTTCTTC. This encodes CASSLGKIAGAGNEQFF.

The chain has TRBV5-4 and TRBJ1-2; 9 positions match TRBD1. This CDR3 spans 15 amino acids. The germline V gene encodes CDR1 SGHNT and CDR2 YYREEE (reference sequence). The V segment lost 5 bases and the J segment 8 bases; nucleotides outside the gene matches: 13. In DNA form, the CDR3 reads TGTGCCAGCAGACCCCGGACAGGGGCAAAAGGAGGCTACACCTTC. Its protein is CASRPRTGAKGGYTF.

The V and J genes are TRBV2 and TRBJ2-7, with D unresolved. The CDR3 has 11 residues. From germline, CDR1 is SNHLY and CDR2 FYNNEI. V dropped 5 bases and J dropped 2 bases, with 4 bases sitting between them. The CDR3 DNA sequence: TGTGCCAGCAGTCTAGCCTACGAGCAGTACTTC. It translates to CASSLAYEQYF.

The chain is built from TRBV21-1 and TRBJ2-3; TRBD1 is the table's D call, not checked against the DNA. TRBV21-1 is a pseudogene. The CDR3 sequence is 17 residues long. The chain's CDR3 is CASSRPWDRESTDTQYF. The DNA for the CDR3 is TGTGCCAGCAGCAGACCCTGGGACAGAGAAAGCACAGATACGCAGTATTTT.

This clone has only a few counts. V gene TRBV7-3 combines with J gene TRBJ1-4, with D possibly matching TRBD1 (6 bases). The CDR3 is made up of 15 amino acids. With 2 bases removed from V and 5 bases from J, the gap between germline ends came to 12 bases. Germline loops: CDR1 SGHTA, CDR2 FQGTGA. The CDR3 DNA reads as TGTGCCAGCAGCTTAGCACAGGGTCCCAATGAAAAACTGTTTTTT. Residues: CASSLAQGPNEKLFF.

This rearrangement joins TRBV5-6 to TRBJ1-1; possibly TRBD1 for D (6 bases). CDR1 is SGHDT and CDR2 is YYEEEE in the germline V gene. Deletions cut 3 bases from V and 2 bases from J, with 11 bases between. The CDR3 runs to 14 residues. CDR3 coding DNA: TGTGCCAGCAGCTACAGACAGGCTAACACTGAAGCTTTCTTT. It yields the protein CASSYRQANTEAFF.

The chain is built from TRBV5-1 and TRBJ2-1, with D maybe TRBD1 (6 bases). The V and J ends lost 3 bases and 4 bases respectively, with 14 bases between them. The CDR3 has 15 residues. Per the germline V gene, CDR1 is SGHRS and CDR2 is YFSETQ. The chain's CDR3 is CASSWTETFYNEQFF. The CDR3 region has the DNA TGCGCCAGCAGCTGGACAGAGACCTTTTACAATGAGCAGTTCTTC.

CDR3 DNA sequence: TGCAGCGTTGAAGGCCCTCGTATCTTCTTC. This sequence encodes CSVEGPRIFF. V usage is TRBV29-1 and J usage is TRBJ2-1; D not certain. V lost 1 base to trimming and J lost 16 bases, with 11 bases between them. The V gene's germline CDR1 is SQVTM and CDR2 ANQGSEA. The CDR3 spans 10 residues.

V is TRBV5-4 and J is TRBJ2-2; a weak D match, TRBD2 (6 bases). The CDR3 has 14 amino acids. V lost 5 bases and J 2 bases, leaving 10 bases between the germline ends. Germline V gene data show CDR1 as SGHNT and CDR2 as YYREEE (reference sequence). The CDR3 here is CASRREVNTGELFF. In DNA form, the CDR3 reads TGTGCCAGCAGGAGGGAGGTAAACACCGGGGAGCTGTTTTTT. Full variable domain (outside the CDR3, taken from reference TRBV5-4 and TRBJ2-2): ETGVTQSPTHLIKTRGQQVTLRCSSQSGHNTVSWYQQALGQGPQFIFQYYREEENGRGNFPPRFSGLQFPNYSSELNVNALELDDSALYLCASRREVNTGELFFGEGSRLTVL.

This chain uses TRBV9 with TRBJ2-3; 12 nucleotides align to TRBD2. The CDR3 contains 16 residues. Unmatched junction bases numbered 4, after V lost 3 bases and J lost 2 bases. CDR1 SGDLS and CDR2 YYNGEE come from the germline V gene. CDR3 residues: CASSGRTSGITDTQYF. The CDR3 nucleotides are TGTGCCAGCAGCGGTCGGACTAGCGGGATCACAGATACGCAGTATTTT.

This chain links TRBV11-2 with TRBJ1-1; 8 bases match TRBD1. With 3 bases clipped from V and 2 bases from J, the junction kept 5 bases outside the gene matches. The CDR3 consists of 15 residues. Germline V CDR1 and CDR2: SGHAT, FQNNGV. CDR3 DNA sequence: TGTGCCAGCAGCTTTATACAGGGGGGAAACACTGAAGCTTTCTTT. Protein: CASSFIQGGNTEAFF.

The genes are TRBV15 and TRBJ2-1, with D uncertain. Trimming pared 0 bases from V and 5 bases from J, leaving 11 bases between. The CDR3 runs 15 residues. CDR1 LNHNV and CDR2 YYDKDF come from the germline V gene (reference sequence). The CDR3: CATSRDPGLDNEQFF. DNA for the CDR3: TGTGCCACCAGCAGAGATCCCGGCTTAGACAATGAGCAGTTCTTC.

The chain combines TRBV25-1 with TRBJ2-1; possibly TRBD1 for D (6 bases). Germline V gene sequence: CDR1 MGHDK, CDR2 SYGVNS. This CDR3 region has 15 residues. Deletions cut 6 bases from V and 2 bases from J, with 14 bases between. For the CDR3, the DNA is TGTGCCAGCAGGGGGGCAGGGAGCACCTACAATGAGCAGTTCTTC. This translates into CASRGAGSTYNEQFF. The whole variable domain, remainder taken from reference TRBV25-1 and TRBJ2-1, is EADIYQTPRYLVIGTGKKITLECSQTMGHDKMYWYQQDPGMELHLIHYSYGVNSTEKGDLSSESTVSRIRTEHFPLTLESARPSHTSQYLCASRGAGSTYNEQFFGPGTRLTVL.

The CDR3 sequence is CASSQDLGGSYGYTF. DNA for the CDR3: TGCGCCAGCAGCCAAGATCTGGGCGGTTCCTATGGCTACACCTTC. This chain uses TRBV4-3 with TRBJ1-2; D unresolved. The CDR3 extends over 15 amino acids. The germline CDR1 and CDR2 sequences are LGHNA and YSLEER. The V end was cut by 0 bases, the J end by 4 bases, with 12 bases between.

This chain's CDR3 is CASSLVANYGYTF. In DNA form, the CDR3 reads TGTGCCAGCAGTTTAGTGGCTAACTATGGCTACACCTTC. The genes are TRBV28 and TRBJ1-2; no firm D call. The CDR3 has 13 amino acids. CDR1 and CDR2 from the germline V gene are MDHEN and SYDVKM. The germline V and J ends were trimmed by 2 bases and 0 bases, with 4 bases remaining between them.

The chain recombines TRBV29-1 with TRBJ2-6; D might be TRBD1 (7 bases). Trimming left V 6 bases short and J 4 bases short, with 22 bases between. CDR1 is SQVTM, CDR2 ANQGSEA, per germline. The CDR3 spans 17 residues. The DNA for the CDR3 is TGCAGCGTCCCAGGGGGGCCCTCACGTTACGGGGCCAACGTCCTGACTTTC. Its protein product is CSVPGGPSRYGANVLTF.

The chain has TRBV28 and TRBJ2-7, with 7 bases that match TRBD2. The length of the CDR3 is 13 residues. CDR1 and CDR2 from the germline V gene are MDHEN and SYDVKM. The J segment lost 2 bases and the V segment lost 9 bases, leaving 7 bases of the junction unmatched. The CDR3 sequence is CASRAGGTYEQYF. The CDR3, as DNA: TGTGCCAGTCGGGCCGGGGGGACCTACGAGCAGTACTTC.

The chain is built from TRBV5-1 and TRBJ1-4; D gene unclear. V lost 2 bases and J 7 bases, leaving 9 bases between the germline ends. The CDR3 has 13 residues. Per germline, CDR1 SGHRS and CDR2 YFSETQ. The CDR3 sequence: CASSFFSGEKLFF. CDR3 in DNA: TGCGCCAGCAGCTTTTTTAGTGGTGAAAAACTGTTTTTT.

This clone was observed once. Germline is not matched at one junction end, which may reflect a read error. The chain has TRBV7-4 and TRBJ1-4, with a tentative D call TRBD1 (5 bases). The CDR3 spans 15 residues. Germline CDR1 and CDR2: SGHVT and SQSDAQ. DNA of the CDR3: TGTGCCAGCAGCCCCCCGGGACCCCTTAATGAGAAACTGTTTTTT. Its protein product is CASSPPGPLNEKLFF.

The chain recombines TRBV6-1 with TRBJ1-5, with a possible D match to TRBD1 (5 bases). The V and J ends lost 7 bases and 0 bases respectively, with 13 bases between them. Germline CDR1 reads MNHNS; CDR2 reads SASEGT. This CDR3 is 15 amino acids long. CDR3 nucleotide sequence: TGTGCCAGCAATGGGGGGGGGTTTAGCAATCAGCCCCAGCATTTT. Translating it yields CASNGGGFSNQPQHF.

This clone was counted only a few times. This sequence joins TRBV30 and TRBJ1-5, with TRBD1 identical over 7 bases. Germline CDR1 and CDR2: GTSNPN and SVGIG (reference sequence). The CDR3 runs to 19 residues. Trimming at V came to 0 bases and at J to 0 bases, leaving 14 bases not matched to a gene. The CDR3 region has the DNA TGTGCCTGGAGTGTACATGGCAGGGGGGCCGGGGGTAGCAATCAGCCCCAGCATTTT. Translating gives CAWSVHGRGAGGSNQPQHF.

The rearrangement uses TRBV6-1 and TRBJ2-3; 7 nucleotides match TRBD2. Germline CDR1 reads MNHNS; CDR2 reads SASEGT. CDR3 length: 13 amino acids. The junction had 8 bases not matched to a gene; V was cut back by 10 bases and J by 4 bases. CDR3 nucleotide sequence: TGTGCCACTCGCGGGGGAATCGCAGATACGCAGTATTTT. It specifies CATRGGIADTQYF.

This rearrangement joins TRBV30 to TRBJ2-2, with D possibly TRBD1 on 6 matching bases. Per germline, CDR1 GTSNPN and CDR2 SVGIG (reference sequence). This CDR3 has 14 residues. The V end was cut by 4 bases, the J end by 1 base, with 10 bases between. The CDR3 coding sequence is TGTGCCTGGATAAGACAGGTGAACACCGGGGAGCTGTTTTTT. Translated, it gives CAWIRQVNTGELFF.

The rearrangement joins TRBV10-3 to TRBJ2-7; 10 nucleotides line up with TRBD1. The CDR3 is 14 residues long. Trimming at V came to 8 bases and at J to 2 bases, leaving 6 bases not matched to a gene. Germline CDR1 reads ENHRY; CDR2 reads SYGVKD. CDR3 DNA: TGTGCCATCGCCGTCGGACAGGGGGCCTACGAGCAGTACTTC. Protein product: CAIAVGQGAYEQYF.